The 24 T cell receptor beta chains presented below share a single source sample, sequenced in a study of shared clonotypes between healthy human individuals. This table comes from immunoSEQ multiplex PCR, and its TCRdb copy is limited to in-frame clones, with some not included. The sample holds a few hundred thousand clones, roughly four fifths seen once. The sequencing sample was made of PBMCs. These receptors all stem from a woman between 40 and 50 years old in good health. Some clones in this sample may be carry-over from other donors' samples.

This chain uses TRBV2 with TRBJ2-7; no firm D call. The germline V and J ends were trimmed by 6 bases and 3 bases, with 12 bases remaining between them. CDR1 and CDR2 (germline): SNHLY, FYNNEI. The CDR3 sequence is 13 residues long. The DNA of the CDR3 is TGTGCCAGCAGCCCGTCGCTTGACTACGAGCAGTACTTC. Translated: CASSPSLDYEQYF. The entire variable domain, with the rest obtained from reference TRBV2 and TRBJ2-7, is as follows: EPEVTQTPSHQVTQMGQEVILRCVPISNHLYFYWYRQILGQKVEFLVSFYNNEISEKSEIFDDQFSVERPDGSNFTLKIRSTKLEDSAMYFCASSPSLDYEQYFGPGTRLTVT.

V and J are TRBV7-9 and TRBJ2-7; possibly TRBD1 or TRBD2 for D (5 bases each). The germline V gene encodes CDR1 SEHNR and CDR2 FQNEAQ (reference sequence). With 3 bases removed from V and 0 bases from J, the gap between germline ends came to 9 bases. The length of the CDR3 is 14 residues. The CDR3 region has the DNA TGTGCCAGCAGCTTCCGGGACGACTCCTACGAGCAGTACTTC. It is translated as CASSFRDDSYEQYF. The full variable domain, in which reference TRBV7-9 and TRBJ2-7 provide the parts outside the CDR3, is DTGVSQNPRHKITKRGQNVTFRCDPISEHNRLYWYRQTLGQGPEFLTYFQNEAQLEKSRLLSDRFSAERPKGSFSTLEIQRTEQGDSAMYLCASSFRDDSYEQYFGPGTRLTVT.

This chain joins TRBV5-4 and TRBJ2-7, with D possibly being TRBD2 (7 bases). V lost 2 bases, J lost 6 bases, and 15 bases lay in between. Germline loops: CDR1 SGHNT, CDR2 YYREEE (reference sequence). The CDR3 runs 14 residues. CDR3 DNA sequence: TGTGCCAGCAGCTTCGGGGGGCGCCTAGGCGAGCAGTACTTC. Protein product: CASSFGGRLGEQYF.

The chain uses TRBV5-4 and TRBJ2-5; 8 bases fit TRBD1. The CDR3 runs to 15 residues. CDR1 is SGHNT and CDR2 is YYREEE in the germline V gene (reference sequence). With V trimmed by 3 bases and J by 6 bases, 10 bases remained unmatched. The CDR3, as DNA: TGTGCCAGCAGCTCGACTGACAGGGGCGGGAAGACCCAGTACTTC. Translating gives CASSSTDRGGKTQYF.

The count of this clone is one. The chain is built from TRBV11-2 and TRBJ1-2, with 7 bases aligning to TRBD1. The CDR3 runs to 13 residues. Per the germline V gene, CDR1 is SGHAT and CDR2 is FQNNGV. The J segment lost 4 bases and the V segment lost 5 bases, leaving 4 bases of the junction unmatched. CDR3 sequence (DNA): TGTGCCAGCAGCCCAGGACAGGCCTATGGCTACACCTTC. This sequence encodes CASSPGQAYGYTF.

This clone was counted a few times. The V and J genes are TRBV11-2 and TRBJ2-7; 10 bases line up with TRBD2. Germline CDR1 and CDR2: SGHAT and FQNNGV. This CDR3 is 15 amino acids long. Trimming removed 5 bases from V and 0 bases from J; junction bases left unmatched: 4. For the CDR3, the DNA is TGTGCCAGCAGCCGACTAGCGGGTTCCTCCTACGAGCAGTACTTC. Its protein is CASSRLAGSSYEQYF.

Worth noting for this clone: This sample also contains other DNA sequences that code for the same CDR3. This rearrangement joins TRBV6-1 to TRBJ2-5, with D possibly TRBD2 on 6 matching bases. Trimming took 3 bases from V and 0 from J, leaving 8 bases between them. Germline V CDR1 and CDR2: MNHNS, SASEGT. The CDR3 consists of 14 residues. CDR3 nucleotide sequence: TGTGCCAGCAGTGATGGGGGGTACCAAGAGACCCAGTACTTC. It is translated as CASSDGGYQETQYF.

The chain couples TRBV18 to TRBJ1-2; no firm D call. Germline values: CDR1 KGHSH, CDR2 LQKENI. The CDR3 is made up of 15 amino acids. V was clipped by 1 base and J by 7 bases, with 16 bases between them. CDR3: CASSPLSQPLAGYTF. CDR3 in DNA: TGTGCCAGCTCACCACTTAGCCAGCCCCTGGCTGGCTACACCTTC. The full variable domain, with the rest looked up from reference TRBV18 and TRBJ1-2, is NAGVMQNPRHLVRRRGQEARLRCSPMKGHSHVYWYRQLPEEGLKFMVYLQKENIIDESGMPKERFSAEFPKEGPSILRIQQVVRGDSAAYFCASSPLSQPLAGYTFGSGTRLTVV.

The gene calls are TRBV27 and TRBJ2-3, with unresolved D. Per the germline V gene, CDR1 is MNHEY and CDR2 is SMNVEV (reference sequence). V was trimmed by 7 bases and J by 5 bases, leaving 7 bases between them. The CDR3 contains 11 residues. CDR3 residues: CASTWGDTQYF. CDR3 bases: TGTGCCAGCACCTGGGGAGATACGCAGTATTTT.

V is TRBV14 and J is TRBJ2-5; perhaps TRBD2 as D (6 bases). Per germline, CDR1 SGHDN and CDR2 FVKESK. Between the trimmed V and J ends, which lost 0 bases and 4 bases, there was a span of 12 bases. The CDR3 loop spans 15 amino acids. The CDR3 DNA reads TGTGCCAGCAGCCAAGATAGCGGATACGCAGAGACCCAGTACTTC. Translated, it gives CASSQDSGYAETQYF.

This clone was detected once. In nucleotides, the CDR3 is TGTGCCAGCATTAGCCTAGCACTAGCCCAAAATGAGCAGTTCTTC. Its translation is CASISLALAQNEQFF. The V call is TRBV28, the J call TRBJ2-1; D is possibly TRBD2 (6 bases). Germline CDR1 is MDHEN and CDR2 is SYDVKM. V lost 7 bases to trimming and J lost 7 bases, with 20 bases between them. The CDR3 length is 15 residues.

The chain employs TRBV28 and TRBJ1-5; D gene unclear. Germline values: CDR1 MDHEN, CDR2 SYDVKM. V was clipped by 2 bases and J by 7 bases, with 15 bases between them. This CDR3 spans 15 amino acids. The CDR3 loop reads CASSLKGIVKQPQHF. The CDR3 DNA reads TGTGCCAGCAGTTTAAAGGGTATCGTAAAACAGCCCCAGCATTTT.

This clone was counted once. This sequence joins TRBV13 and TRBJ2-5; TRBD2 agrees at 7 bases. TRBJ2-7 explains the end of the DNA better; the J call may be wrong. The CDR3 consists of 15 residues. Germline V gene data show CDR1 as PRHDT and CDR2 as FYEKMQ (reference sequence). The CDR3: CASSFGGEVNYEQYF. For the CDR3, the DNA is TGTGCCAGCAGCTTTGGGGGGGAGGTTAACTACGAGCAGTACTTC.

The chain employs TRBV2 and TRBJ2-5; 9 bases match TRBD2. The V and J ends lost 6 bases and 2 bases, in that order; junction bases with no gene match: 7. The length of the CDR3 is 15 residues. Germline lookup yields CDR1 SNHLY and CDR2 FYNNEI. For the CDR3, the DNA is TGTGCCAGCAGCGCCCTAGCGGGGAAACAAGAGACCCAGTACTTC. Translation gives CASSALAGKQETQYF.

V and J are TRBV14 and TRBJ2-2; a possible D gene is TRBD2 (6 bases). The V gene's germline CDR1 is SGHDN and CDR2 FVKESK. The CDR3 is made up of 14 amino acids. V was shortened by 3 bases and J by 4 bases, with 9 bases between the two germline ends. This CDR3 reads CASSHLGGTGELFF. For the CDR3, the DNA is TGTGCCAGCAGCCACCTGGGGGGCACCGGGGAGCTGTTTTTT.

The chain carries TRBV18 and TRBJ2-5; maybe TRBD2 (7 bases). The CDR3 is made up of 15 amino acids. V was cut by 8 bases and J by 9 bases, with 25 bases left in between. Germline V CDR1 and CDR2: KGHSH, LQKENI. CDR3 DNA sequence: TGTGCCAGCAAAGAGAATGCGGGGGCAGGAGAACCCCAGTACTTC. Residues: CASKENAGAGEPQYF.

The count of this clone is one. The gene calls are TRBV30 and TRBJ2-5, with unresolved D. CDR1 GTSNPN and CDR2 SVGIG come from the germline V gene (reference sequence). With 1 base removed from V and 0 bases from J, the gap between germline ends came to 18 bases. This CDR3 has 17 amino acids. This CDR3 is CAWSAERSTLYQETQYF. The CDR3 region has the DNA TGTGCCTGGAGTGCCGAGCGTTCGACCTTGTACCAAGAGACCCAGTACTTC.

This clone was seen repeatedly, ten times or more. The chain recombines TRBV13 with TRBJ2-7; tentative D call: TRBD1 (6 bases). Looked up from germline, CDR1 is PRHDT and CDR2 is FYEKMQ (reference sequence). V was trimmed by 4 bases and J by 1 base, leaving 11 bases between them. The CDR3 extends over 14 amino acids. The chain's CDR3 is CASSSGTPSYEQYF. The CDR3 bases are TGTGCCAGCAGCTCTGGGACACCTTCCTACGAGCAGTACTTC.

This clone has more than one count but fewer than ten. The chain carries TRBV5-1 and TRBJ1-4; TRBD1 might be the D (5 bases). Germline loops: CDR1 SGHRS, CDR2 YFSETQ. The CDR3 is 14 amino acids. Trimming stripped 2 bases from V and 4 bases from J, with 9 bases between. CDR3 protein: CASSFGAVNEKLFF. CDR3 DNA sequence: TGCGCCAGCAGCTTCGGGGCGGTTAATGAAAAACTGTTTTTT.

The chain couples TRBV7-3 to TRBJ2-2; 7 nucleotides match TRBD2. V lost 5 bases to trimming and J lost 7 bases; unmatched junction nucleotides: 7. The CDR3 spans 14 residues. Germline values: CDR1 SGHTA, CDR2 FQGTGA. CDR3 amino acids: CASSKGIAGGELFF. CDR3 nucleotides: TGTGCCAGCAGCAAGGGGATAGCGGGCGGGGAGCTGTTTTTT.

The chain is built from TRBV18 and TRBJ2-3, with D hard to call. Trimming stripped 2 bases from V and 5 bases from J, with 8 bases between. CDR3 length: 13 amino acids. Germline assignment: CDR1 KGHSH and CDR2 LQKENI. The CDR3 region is CASSPIPLDTQYF. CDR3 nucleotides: TGTGCCAGCTCACCAATCCCCCTAGATACGCAGTATTTT.

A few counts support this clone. Written as DNA, the CDR3 is TGTGCCAGCAGCTCGACTGACAGGGGGCGCGTCGACGAGCAGTACTTC. Its translation is CASSSTDRGRVDEQYF. The genes are TRBV7-9 and TRBJ2-7, with TRBD1 matching 10 bases. V trimming: 4 bases; J trimming: 5 bases; junction bases outside the gene matches: 11. The CDR3 totals 16 residues. Per the germline V gene, CDR1 is SEHNR and CDR2 is FQNEAQ (reference sequence).

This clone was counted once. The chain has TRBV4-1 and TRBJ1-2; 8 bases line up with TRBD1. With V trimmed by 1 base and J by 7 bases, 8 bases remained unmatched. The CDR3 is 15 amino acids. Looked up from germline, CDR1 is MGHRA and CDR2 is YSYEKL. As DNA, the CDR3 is TGCGCCAGCAGCCAAGCCTGGACAGGGTCGGGTGGCTACACCTTC. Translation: CASSQAWTGSGGYTF.

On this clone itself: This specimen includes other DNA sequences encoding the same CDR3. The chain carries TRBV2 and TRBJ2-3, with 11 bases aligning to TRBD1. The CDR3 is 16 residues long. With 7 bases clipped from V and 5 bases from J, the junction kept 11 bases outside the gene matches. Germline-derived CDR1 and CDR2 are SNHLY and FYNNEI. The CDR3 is CASNPRTGGWGDTQYF. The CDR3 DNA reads TGTGCCAGCAACCCCCGGACAGGGGGCTGGGGAGATACGCAGTATTTT.